Listed below are T cell receptor beta chains from one sample, sequenced in a study of blood T cell repertoires in COVID-19. Data came from immunoSEQ multiplex PCR; TCRdb stores just in-frame clones and leaves some out. The sample includes 400,000 or so clones, approximately 86% of them seen just once. Material: PBMCs or T cells enriched from blood (not recorded which). These receptors originate from a woman aged 40 to 49 with acute COVID-19. Both conserved end residues are part of each CDR3. The D gene is left open where the match is weak. Rows may omit the clone size; those that give it use once, few, many or a size class.

j_gene,abundance,v_gene,d_gene,CDR3aa,CDR3nt
TRBJ2-7,NA,TRBV2,TRBD2,CASMGKGRGGAYEQYF,TGTGCCAGCATGGGGAAGGGTCGTGGGGGGGCCTACGAGCAGTACTTC
TRBJ2-1,NA,TRBV18,NA,CASSPPPRGEANEQFF,TGTGCCAGCTCACCACCGCCCCGGGGAGAAGCCAATGAGCAGTTCTTC
TRBJ2-3,NA,TRBV12-5,NA,CASGSPTGSPTDTQYF,TGTGCTAGTGGTTCCCCGACAGGAAGCCCCACAGATACGCAGTATTTT
TRBJ1-2,NA,TRBV10-3,TRBD1,CATQGDRSYGYTF,TGTGCCACCCAGGGGGACCGCTCCTATGGCTACACCTTC
TRBJ2-3,NA,TRBV6-5,NA,CASIFEKLGTDTQYF,TGTGCCAGCATTTTTGAAAAACTGGGCACAGATACGCAGTATTTT
TRBJ2-5,NA,TRBV29-1,NA,CSVEVAGSETQYF,TGCAGCGTTGAGGTAGCTGGGTCCGAGACCCAGTACTTC
TRBJ1-1,NA,TRBV7-2,NA,CASSPGWGRTEAFF,TGTGCCAGCAGCCCCGGTTGGGGGAGGACTGAAGCTTTCTTT
TRBJ1-1,NA,TRBV5-1,NA,CASSDKQGANTEAFF,TGCGCCAGCAGCGATAAACAGGGCGCGAACACTGAAGCTTTCTTT
TRBJ2-3,NA,TRBV5-1,NA,CASSPQVSTDTQYF,TGCGCCAGCAGTCCACAGGTTAGCACAGATACGCAGTATTTT
TRBJ2-1,NA,TRBV12-3/TRBV12-4,TRBD2,CASSFVAGNEQFF,TGTGCCAGCAGTTTTGTAGCGGGCAATGAGCAGTTCTTC
TRBJ2-1,NA,TRBV27,NA,CASSIDNSYNEQFF,TGTGCCAGCAGTATTGACAACTCCTACAATGAGCAGTTCTTC
TRBJ1-2,NA,TRBV6-5,TRBD1,CASRGTVYGYTF,TGTGCCAGCAGAGGGACAGTCTATGGCTACACCTTC
TRBJ1-1,NA,TRBV4-1,TRBD1,CASSQWDRYTEAFF,TGCGCCAGCAGCCAGTGGGACAGGTACACTGAAGCTTTCTTT
TRBJ1-1,NA,TRBV5-1,TRBD1,CASSGPGTAINTEAFF,TGCGCCAGCAGCGGACCCGGGACAGCGATAAACACTGAAGCTTTCTTT
TRBJ1-1,NA,TRBV27,NA,CASSLSPGGVNTEAFF,TGTGCCAGCAGTTTATCGCCCGGGGGAGTGAACACTGAAGCTTTCTTT
TRBJ2-3,NA,TRBV19,NA,CASSTGGRTDTQYF,TGTGCCAGTAGCACAGGTGGCCGCACAGATACGCAGTATTTT
TRBJ1-1,NA,TRBV5-1,NA,CASSPQWNTEAFF,TGCGCCAGCAGCCCACAGTGGAACACTGAAGCTTTCTTT
TRBJ2-1,NA,TRBV30,TRBD2,CAWNVLGGLDEQFF,TGTGCCTGGAATGTATTGGGGGGGTTGGATGAGCAGTTCTTC
TRBJ1-1,once,TRBV6-5,NA,CASSYVGRQNTEAFF,TGTGCCAGCAGTTACGTCGGCAGACAGAACACTGAAGCTTTCTTT
TRBJ1-6,NA,TRBV2,TRBD1,CAKTQGQGSNSPLHF,TGTGCCAAAACCCAGGGACAGGGCAGCAATTCACCCCTCCACTTT
TRBJ1-1,NA,TRBV5-1,NA,CASRTQDTLNTEAFF,TGCGCCAGCAGGACACAAGACACTCTGAACACTGAAGCTTTCTTT
TRBJ1-5,few,TRBV21-1,NA,CASIGTVHSNQPQHF,TGTGCCAGCATTGGGACAGTCCATAGCAATCAGCCCCAGCATTTT
TRBJ1-5,NA,TRBV15,NA,CATSRSLANNQPQHF,TGTGCCACCAGCAGATCATTAGCAAACAATCAGCCCCAGCATTTT
TRBJ1-6,NA,TRBV3-1/TRBV3-2,TRBD1,CASSHSTGGHNSPLHF,TGTGCCAGCAGCCATAGTACAGGGGGCCATAATTCACCCCTCCACTTT
TRBJ1-1,few,TRBV18,TRBD1,CASSPPQGGNTEAFF,TGTGCCAGCTCACCACCGCAGGGGGGGAACACTGAAGCTTTCTTT
TRBJ2-5,few,TRBV9,TRBD2,CASSPRASGQETQYF,TGTGCCAGCAGCCCTCGAGCTAGCGGCCAAGAGACCCAGTACTTC
TRBJ1-1,NA,TRBV21-1,NA,CASSKGAEQGMNTEAFF,TGTGCCAGCAGCAAAGGTGCCGAACAGGGGATGAACACTGAAGCTTTCTTT
TRBJ1-1,NA,TRBV24-1,NA,CATSPDTGTNTEAFF,TGTGCCACCAGTCCCGATACAGGGACGAACACTGAAGCTTTCTTT